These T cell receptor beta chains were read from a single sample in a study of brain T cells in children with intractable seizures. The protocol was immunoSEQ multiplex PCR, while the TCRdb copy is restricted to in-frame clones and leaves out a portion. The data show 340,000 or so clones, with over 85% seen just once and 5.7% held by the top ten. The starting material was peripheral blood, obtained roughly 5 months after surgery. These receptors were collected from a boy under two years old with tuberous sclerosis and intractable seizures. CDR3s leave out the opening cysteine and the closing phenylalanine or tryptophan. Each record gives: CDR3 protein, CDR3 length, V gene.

CDR3: ASEGGQGTNEQY
length: 12
V: TRBV5-1

CDR3: ASRPTGWVTEAF
length: 12
V: TRBV19

CDR3: AWGGASANNEQF
length: 12
V: TRBV30

CDR3: ASSLSGGTTDTQY
length: 13
V: TRBV7-9

CDR3: ASSLRAASLSNQPQH
length: 15
V: TRBV5-8

CDR3: ASSSLDRDEKLF
length: 12
V: TRBV27

CDR3: ASSTGGDQPQH
length: 11
V: TRBV28

CDR3: ASSVDGTSNYGYT
length: 13
V: TRBV9

CDR3: ASSYSSGSTDTQY
length: 13
V: TRBV6-5

CDR3: ASSFSRGQGNNEQF
length: 14
V: TRBV7-2

CDR3: AWSVQTGGTEAF
length: 12
V: TRBV30

CDR3: ASGRTQGNTIY
length: 11
V: TRBV11-2

CDR3: ASSPGTAASPLH
length: 12
V: TRBV19

CDR3: ASSGGGSAYEQY
length: 12
V: TRBV19

CDR3: ASGTSGTVNEKLF
length: 13
V: TRBV6-5